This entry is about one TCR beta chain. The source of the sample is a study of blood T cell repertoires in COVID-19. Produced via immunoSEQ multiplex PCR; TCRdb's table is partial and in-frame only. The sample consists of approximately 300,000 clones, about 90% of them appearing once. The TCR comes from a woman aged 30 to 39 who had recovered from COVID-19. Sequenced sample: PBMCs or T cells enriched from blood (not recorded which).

The CDR3 nucleotides read TGTGCCAGCAGACTGGAAGGGGTCACTGAAGCTTTCTTT. Protein product: CASRLEGVTEAFF. The chain combines TRBV27 with TRBJ1-1, with a tentative D call TRBD1 (5 bases). This CDR3 region has 13 residues. Germline CDR1 is MNHEY and CDR2 is SMNVEV (reference sequence). V lost 6 bases, J lost 4 bases, and 12 bases lay in between.